The rows below give T cell receptor beta chains drawn from one sample of a study of blood T cell repertoires in COVID-19. The protocol was immunoSEQ multiplex PCR, while the TCRdb copy is restricted to in-frame clones and leaves out a portion. The data contain around 180,000 clones, 70% to 85% of them singletons. Sample: peripheral blood. The receptors originated from a man at least 80 years old with COVID-19, enrolled during active disease. CDR3s include the opening cysteine and the closing phenylalanine or tryptophan. Each record gives: D gene, V gene, J gene, clone size, CDR3 protein, CDR3 DNA. D genes are given only for firm matches. Only some rows state a clone size, as once, few, many or a class for expanded clones.

>-|TRBV6-5|TRBJ1-6|-
CASSYSRENNSPLHF
TGTGCCAGCAGTTACTCTCGGGAGAATAATTCACCCCTCCACTTT
>TRBD1|TRBV6-5|TRBJ1-5|-
CASSRDRVSNQPQHF
TGTGCCAGCAGCCGGGACAGGGTGAGCAATCAGCCCCAGCATTTT
>-|TRBV5-1|TRBJ2-7|-
CASSPPRLLGSYEQYF
TGCGCCAGCAGCCCCCCTAGACTCCTGGGCTCCTACGAGCAGTACTTC
>-|TRBV2|TRBJ1-2|-
CASSGGQFGGYTF
TGTGCCAGCAGTGGAGGACAGTTTGGTGGCTACACCTTC
>-|TRBV16|TRBJ1-2|many
CASSQSSVYYGYTF
TGTGCCAGCAGCCAATCTTCGGTTTACTATGGCTACACCTTC
>TRBD1|TRBV27|TRBJ1-2|-
CASSSRQGHYGYTF
TGTGCCAGCAGTAGCCGACAGGGGCACTATGGCTACACCTTC
>TRBD1|TRBV5-1|TRBJ1-3|-
CASSQGQGASGNTIYF
TGCGCCAGCAGCCAGGGACAGGGGGCGAGCGGAAACACCATATATTTT
>-|TRBV5-1|TRBJ2-2|-
CASSFGGQIGELFF
TGCGCCAGCAGCTTCGGGGGGCAGATCGGGGAGCTGTTTTTT
>TRBD2|TRBV24-1|TRBJ2-7|-
CATSDPPGLAGGPIDEQYF
TGTGCCACCAGTGATCCGCCGGGACTAGCGGGGGGGCCGATCGACGAGCAGTACTTC
>TRBD1|TRBV5-1|TRBJ2-3|-
CASAGTGGADTQYF
TGCGCCAGCGCCGGGACAGGGGGCGCAGATACGCAGTATTTT
>-|TRBV19|TRBJ1-5|once
CASSIVTGWETQPQHF
TGTGCCAGTAGTATAGTCACCGGCTGGGAGACACAGCCCCAGCATTTT
>-|TRBV7-5|TRBJ1-2|-
CARSTRDRNYGYTF
TGTGCCAGAAGCACCCGGGACAGGAACTATGGCTACACCTTC
>-|TRBV5-1|TRBJ1-1|few
CASSSGRGGTEAFF
TGCGCCAGCAGCTCAGGAAGAGGGGGCACTGAAGCTTTCTTT
>TRBD1|TRBV5-8|TRBJ1-5|-
CASRQQGYSNQPQHF
TGTGCCAGCAGACAACAGGGGTATAGCAATCAGCCCCAGCATTTT
>TRBD1|TRBV19|TRBJ1-3|-
CASSRDSSGNTIYF
TGTGCCAGTAGCAGGGACAGCTCTGGAAACACCATATATTTT
>TRBD1|TRBV24-1|TRBJ2-5|-
CATSDPNRGLDETQYF
TGTGCCACCAGTGACCCCAACAGGGGGCTGGACGAGACCCAGTACTTC
>-|TRBV4-3|TRBJ1-4|-
CASSQDPAGRANEKLFF
TGCGCCAGCAGCCAAGATCCCGCGGGAAGGGCTAATGAAAAACTGTTTTTT
>TRBD2|TRBV10-3|TRBJ2-2|-
CAISESSGGIKTGELFF
TGTGCCATCAGTGAGTCGAGCGGGGGGATCAAGACCGGGGAGCTGTTTTTT
>-|TRBV11-2|TRBJ2-6|-
CASSLVLPGSGANVLTF
TGTGCCAGCAGCTTAGTTTTGCCGGGGAGTGGGGCCAACGTCCTGACTTTC
>TRBD1|TRBV19|TRBJ2-2|-
CASTQDRGTGELFF
TGTGCCAGTACTCAGGACAGGGGGACCGGGGAGCTGTTTTTT
>-|TRBV15|TRBJ2-3|-
CATSRGSGRADGTQYF
TGTGCCACCAGCAGAGGTAGCGGCAGGGCGGATGGTACGCAGTATTTT
>TRBD1|TRBV18|TRBJ2-5|-
CASSPLSEGGRETQYF
TGTGCCAGCTCACCGTTAAGCGAAGGGGGCCGGGAGACCCAGTACTTC
>-|TRBV19|TRBJ1-3|-
CAISDRGSSGNTIYF
TGTGCCATATCGGACCGGGGAAGCTCTGGAAACACCATATATTTT
>TRBD2|TRBV9|TRBJ2-5|-
CASSVGTSRETQYF
TGTGCCAGCAGCGTTGGGACTAGCAGGGAGACCCAGTACTTC
>TRBD1|TRBV5-1|TRBJ1-4|-
CASSWTGRASNEKLFF
TGCGCCAGCAGCTGGACAGGGCGGGCTTCTAATGAAAAACTGTTTTTT
>TRBD2|TRBV10-3|TRBJ2-3|-
CAISGLSGASTDTQYF
TGTGCCATCAGTGGGCTTAGCGGGGCTAGCACAGATACGCAGTATTTT
>TRBD1|TRBV6-5|TRBJ2-7|-
CASSYSRTGGRREQYF
TGTGCCAGCAGTTACTCGCGGACAGGGGGTCGAAGGGAGCAGTACTTC
>-|TRBV19|TRBJ1-6|few
CASSIGEDNSPLHF
TGTGCCAGTAGTATAGGAGAGGATAATTCACCCCTCCACTTT
>TRBD1|TRBV7-3|TRBJ1-2|-
CASSFGDSRDFYGYTF
TGTGCCAGCAGCTTTGGGGACAGTCGAGATTTTTATGGCTACACCTTC
>-|TRBV5-1|TRBJ2-6|-
CASSAERASGANVLTF
TGCGCCAGCAGCGCGGAGAGGGCCTCTGGGGCCAACGTCCTGACTTTC
>-|TRBV12-3/TRBV12-4|TRBJ2-5|-
CASSKQGQETQYF
TGTGCCAGCAGTAAACAGGGCCAAGAGACCCAGTACTTC
>TRBD1|TRBV29-1|TRBJ1-2|-
CSVAVGQTYGYTF
TGCAGCGTTGCCGTGGGACAGACTTATGGCTACACCTTC
>-|TRBV7-5|TRBJ1-6|few
CARSTTERHLGPYNSPLHF
TGTGCCAGAAGCACGACAGAAAGGCACCTTGGCCCCTATAATTCACCCCTCCACTTT